This T cell receptor (beta chain) was recovered during a study of blood T cell repertoires in COVID-19. The CDR3 spans 14 residues. The germline V gene encodes CDR1 SGHAT and CDR2 FQNNGV. Trimming removed 5 bases at V and 1 base at J, with 11 bases between. Libraries were prepared by immunoSEQ multiplex PCR; TCRdb keeps only in-frame clonotypes and omits some of them. Of about 72,000 clones listed, around 80% were seen once; the top ten hold roughly a sixth. The genes are TRBV11-2 and TRBJ2-5; a weak D match, TRBD1 (6 bases). The receptor was derived from a human donor in a cohort sampled during active COVID-19. Source material: peripheral blood. CDR3 amino acids: CASSLLGGQETQYF. The CDR3 DNA follows: TGTGCCAGCAGCCTTCTAGGGGGCCAAGAGACCCAGTACTTC.